The 27 T cell receptor beta chains presented below share a single source sample, sequenced in a study of beta chain features in type 1 diabetes. Sequencing targeted expressed TCRB transcripts, as all isolated RNA had been reverse transcribed. The protocol was immunoSEQ multiplex PCR, while the TCRdb copy is restricted to in-frame clones and leaves out a portion. The data hold more than 250,000 clones, with approximately 15% observed a single time. Points from the study as a whole: Moderate yet significant TCRB CDR3 shortening was seen in Type 1 diabetes patients in all four CD4+ subsets.

These receptors have no identified antigens. Sequenced: naive CD4+ T cells from blood. The receptor set was obtained from a man aged 30 to 45 with type 1 diabetes.

The genes are TRBV18 and TRBJ2-7, with 8 bases matching TRBD1. The V gene end was trimmed by 0 bases and the J gene end by 4 bases; junction bases not matched to a gene: 2. CDR3 size: 14 residues. Per germline, CDR1 KGHSH and CDR2 LQKENI. Here the CDR3 reads CASSPPGQEYEQYF. CDR3 in DNA: TGTGCCAGCTCACCACCGGGACAGGAGTACGAGCAGTACTTC.

The chain links TRBV7-9 to TRBJ2-1; TRBD1 agrees at 10 bases. V trimming: 7 bases; J trimming: 4 bases; junction bases outside the gene matches: 13. The CDR3 runs 17 residues. Germline V gene data show CDR1 as SEHNR and CDR2 as FQNEAQ (reference sequence). CDR3: CASNRDRGQKTYNEQFF. In DNA, the CDR3 is TGTGCCAGCAACCGAGACAGGGGGCAGAAAACATACAATGAGCAGTTCTTC.

The genes are TRBV18 and TRBJ2-7; TRBD1 agrees at 9 bases. Trimming took 2 bases from V and 1 from J; bases not matched to a gene: 6. Germline assignment: CDR1 KGHSH and CDR2 LQKENI. The CDR3 has 16 residues. The CDR3 is CASSPSGQGVSYEQYF. The CDR3 coding sequence is TGTGCCAGCTCACCATCGGGACAGGGAGTATCCTACGAGCAGTACTTC.

This clone was recorded a few times. This chain uses TRBV7-2 with TRBJ1-2; 7 bases align to TRBD1. Germline CDR1 reads SGHTA; CDR2 reads FQGNSA. With 1 base clipped from V and 7 bases from J, the junction kept 3 bases outside the gene matches. This CDR3 contains 13 residues. The CDR3 region is CASSLGQGRGYTF. The DNA for the CDR3 is TGTGCCAGCAGCTTAGGACAGGGTCGTGGCTACACCTTC.

In its sample, this clone was seen a few times. The V call is TRBV7-9, the J call TRBJ2-7; the D is unclear. CDR3 size: 12 residues. Germline CDR1 is SEHNR and CDR2 is FQNEAQ (reference sequence). Trimming took 2 bases from V and 6 from J, leaving 8 bases between them. The CDR3 DNA sequence: TGTGCCAGCAGCTTAATTGGCTCCGAGCAGTACTTC. It codes for CASSLIGSEQYF.

A few counts support this clone. This CDR3 reads CASSFEQRNTDTQYF. The CDR3 coding sequence is TGCGCCAGCAGCTTTGAACAGAGAAACACAGATACGCAGTATTTT. The rearrangement joins TRBV5-1 to TRBJ2-3; D call uncertain. Per the germline V gene, CDR1 is SGHRS and CDR2 is YFSETQ. This CDR3 spans 15 amino acids. The V end was cut by 2 bases, the J end by 2 bases, with 12 bases between. The variable domain in full, completed from reference TRBV5-1 and TRBJ2-3, reads KAGVTQTPRYLIKTRGQQVTLSCSPISGHRSVSWYQQTPGQGLQFLFEYFSETQRNKGNFPGRFSGRQFSNSRSEMNVSTLELGDSALYLCASSFEQRNTDTQYFGPGTRLTVL.

The chain recombines TRBV28 with TRBJ2-7; 8 nucleotides agree with TRBD2. The J segment lost 0 bases and the V segment lost 7 bases, leaving 8 bases of the junction unmatched. Germline V CDR1 and CDR2: MDHEN, SYDVKM. The length of the CDR3 is 15 residues. CDR3 in amino acids: CASIDSGTSSYEQYF. In nucleotides, the CDR3 is TGTGCCAGCATCGATTCCGGGACTAGCTCCTACGAGCAGTACTTC.

With regard to this clone: One junction end does not reproduce the germline sequence, and a read error may be involved. V and J are TRBV6-5 and TRBJ2-3; 14 bases are a match to TRBD2. Germline V gene sequence: CDR1 MNHEY, CDR2 SVGAGI. The CDR3 has 14 residues. Here the CDR3 DNA reads TGTGCCAGCAGTACGGGACTAGCGGGAGATACGCAATATTTT. Protein sequence: CASSTGLAGDTQYF.

The V call is TRBV18, the J call TRBJ1-1, with D maybe TRBD1 (5 bases). V was clipped by 5 bases and J by 0 bases, with 13 bases between them. There are 15 residues in the CDR3. CDR1 KGHSH and CDR2 LQKENI come from the germline V gene. This CDR3 is CASSLTTALNTEAFF. The CDR3 coding sequence is TGTGCCAGCTCATTAACGACAGCCCTGAACACTGAAGCTTTCTTT.

This chain uses TRBV4-3 with TRBJ2-1; TRBD2 matches at 8 bases. Germline loops: CDR1 LGHNA, CDR2 YSLEER. The CDR3 loop spans 15 amino acids. V lost 4 bases to trimming and J lost 8 bases; unmatched junction nucleotides: 10. CDR3 region: CASSLGLVGSDEQFF. Here the CDR3 DNA reads TGCGCCAGCAGCCTGGGACTAGTAGGGTCGGATGAGCAGTTCTTC.

This clone was recorded a few times. V gene TRBV15 combines with J gene TRBJ2-1; D is perhaps TRBD2 (5 bases). CDR3 length equals 16 residues. The ends were cut back, 1 base at V and 4 bases at J, with 14 bases in the middle. Looked up from germline, CDR1 is LNHNV and CDR2 is YYDKDF (reference sequence). The CDR3 nucleotides read TGTGCCACCAGCAGAGGGGTTGGGAGAAATTACAATGAGCAGTTCTTC. This gives the protein CATSRGVGRNYNEQFF.

This clone showed up just a few times. This chain's CDR3 is CSASRDTEAFF. CDR3 nucleotide sequence: TGCAGTGCTAGTCGAGACACTGAAGCTTTCTTT. V gene TRBV20-1 combines with J gene TRBJ1-1; D is unresolved. This CDR3 comprises 11 residues. In germline, CDR1 is DFQATT, CDR2 SNEGSKA (reference sequence). The V end lost 3 bases, the J end lost 3 bases, and 5 bases lay between the germline ends.

The chain carries TRBV27 and TRBJ2-1; 15 nucleotides agree with TRBD2. J lost 7 bases, V lost 4 bases, and 5 bases had no gene match. Germline V CDR1 and CDR2: MNHEY, SMNVEV (reference sequence). CDR3 length: 16 amino acids. CDR3 in DNA: TGTGCCAGCAGTTCCTACGGGACTAGCGGGAGGAATGAGCAGTTCTTC. Translation gives CASSSYGTSGRNEQFF.

The V call is TRBV6-5, the J call TRBJ2-1; 8 bases match TRBD1. In germline, CDR1 is MNHEY, CDR2 SVGAGI. V lost 2 bases to trimming and J lost 6 bases; unmatched junction nucleotides: 6. The CDR3 spans 15 residues. The CDR3 sequence is CASSYKYTGGNEQFF. Written as DNA, the CDR3 is TGTGCCAGCAGTTACAAATATACAGGGGGCAATGAGCAGTTCTTC.

V gene TRBV5-1 combines with J gene TRBJ2-5; possibly TRBD1 for D (6 bases). Germline V gene lookup returns CDR1 SGHRS and CDR2 YFSETQ. Trimming left V 4 bases short and J 8 bases short, with 18 bases between. This CDR3 contains 14 residues. In DNA form, the CDR3 reads TGCGCCAGCAGCAGGACAGAAAGCTTGTCTACCCAGTACTTC. It yields the protein CASSRTESLSTQYF.

This clone was seen a few times. The J gene is TRBJ2-7, the V gene TRBV18; D is unclear. The length of the CDR3 is 14 residues. The V and J ends lost 3 bases and 7 bases respectively, with 16 bases between them. Germline lookup yields CDR1 KGHSH and CDR2 LQKENI. The CDR3 nucleotides are TGTGCCAGCTCACCCCAAACTAATCTGATTGAGCAGTACTTC. Translating gives CASSPQTNLIEQYF.

This chain uses TRBV29-1 with TRBJ1-1; 7 bases agree with TRBD1. J was trimmed by 6 bases and V by 4 bases; bases with no gene match: 17. In germline, CDR1 is SQVTM, CDR2 ANQGSEA. The length of the CDR3 is 16 residues. In nucleotides, the CDR3 is TGCAGCGTTGGGTACTGGGGACAGACTAGAGGCGCTGAAGCTTTCTTT. As protein: CSVGYWGQTRGAEAFF.

The chain links TRBV2 to TRBJ2-3, with D perhaps TRBD2 (5 bases). The CDR3 contains 13 residues. With 7 bases removed from V and 3 bases from J, the gap between germline ends came to 11 bases. Germline CDR1 and CDR2: SNHLY and FYNNEI. DNA of the CDR3: TGTGCCAGCATCGGACTTCCTACAGATACGCAGTATTTT. It is translated as CASIGLPTDTQYF.

This clone has more than one count but fewer than ten. The V gene is TRBV4-3, the J gene TRBJ2-3; TRBD1 aligns across 7 bases. The germline gives CDR1 LGHNA, CDR2 YSLEER. The CDR3 runs 15 residues. V dropped 4 bases and J dropped 0; count of bases not matched to a gene: 4. CDR3 protein: CASSLDRKSTDTQYF. The CDR3 nucleotides read TGCGCCAGCAGCCTGGACAGGAAAAGCACAGATACGCAGTATTTT.

The chain uses TRBV6-6 and TRBJ2-7; TRBD2 agrees at 8 bases. Per the germline V gene, CDR1 is MNHNY and CDR2 is SVGAGI (reference sequence). The CDR3 runs to 14 residues. The trim removed 8 bases at V and 4 bases at J, leaving 10 bases unmatched. The CDR3: CASCHGRAGYEQYF. Written as DNA, the CDR3 is TGTGCCAGCTGCCACGGGAGGGCCGGTTACGAGCAGTACTTC.

Turning to this clone: The CDR3 ends on some other residue instead of the conserved phenylalanine or tryptophan, so this is likely a read error. The DNA is left out, because the CDR3 cannot be placed on it with certainty; the CDR3 is given as TCRdb lists it. V is TRBV18 and J is TRBJ1-2; TRBD1 is the table's D call and was not checked against the DNA. Germline V CDR1 and CDR2: KGHSH, LQKENI. The CDR3 length equals 11 residues, ends included. CDR3 loop: CASSHSTEFYL.

For the CDR3, the DNA is TGTGCCAGCAGCCCCGGAAACAGGCAGAGCTCCTACAATGAGCAGTTCTTC. Its translation is CASSPGNRQSSYNEQFF. This sequence joins TRBV21-1 and TRBJ2-1; the table's D call of TRBD1 was not tested on the DNA. TRBV21-1 is given as a pseudogene. The CDR3 runs to 17 residues.

The chain employs TRBV21-1 and TRBJ1-2. TRBV21-1 is a known pseudogene. The CDR3 contains 17 residues. The CDR3: CASSAVVAADPNYGYTF. CDR3 sequence (DNA): TGTGCCAGCAGCGCGGTGGTTGCCGCGGATCCTAACTATGGCTACACCTTC.

The V gene is TRBV28, the J gene TRBJ2-5, with TRBD1 as a possible D gene (6 bases). V gave up 8 bases and J gave up 2 bases, with 12 bases separating them. The CDR3 extends over 13 amino acids. Germline loops: CDR1 MDHEN, CDR2 SYDVKM. The CDR3 reads CASGSGQQETQYF. CDR3 bases: TGTGCCAGCGGAAGTGGACAGCAAGAGACCCAGTACTTC.

This clone was picked up a small number of times. The chain has TRBV6-6 and TRBJ2-7, with D perhaps matching TRBD1 (6 bases). V lost 7 bases, J lost 6 bases, and 19 bases lay in between. Germline V gene lookup returns CDR1 MNHNY and CDR2 SVGAGI (reference sequence). This CDR3 has 14 amino acids. The CDR3 region has the DNA TGTGCCAGCACCCTGACAGGAGAGGCGACCGAGCAGTACTTC. Protein: CASTLTGEATEQYF.

The gene calls are TRBV4-2 and TRBJ1-2, with 7 bases matching TRBD1. Trimming at V came to 1 base and at J to 5 bases, leaving 7 bases not matched to a gene. Germline V gene data show CDR1 as LGHNA and CDR2 as YNFKEQ. The CDR3 contains 15 residues. CDR3 DNA sequence: TGTGCCAGCAGCCAAGCTGGGACAGCGACTTATGGCTACACCTTC. This codes for CASSQAGTATYGYTF.

The V and J genes are TRBV7-9 and TRBJ2-5; possibly TRBD2 for D (5 bases). Germline V gene data show CDR1 as SEHNR and CDR2 as FQNEAQ (reference sequence). The CDR3 contains 16 residues. Trimming stripped 2 bases from V and 2 bases from J, with 15 bases between. The CDR3, as DNA: TGTGCCAGCAGCTTAATAACTAGGGAACTTCAAGAGACCCAGTACTTC. Its translation: CASSLITRELQETQYF.